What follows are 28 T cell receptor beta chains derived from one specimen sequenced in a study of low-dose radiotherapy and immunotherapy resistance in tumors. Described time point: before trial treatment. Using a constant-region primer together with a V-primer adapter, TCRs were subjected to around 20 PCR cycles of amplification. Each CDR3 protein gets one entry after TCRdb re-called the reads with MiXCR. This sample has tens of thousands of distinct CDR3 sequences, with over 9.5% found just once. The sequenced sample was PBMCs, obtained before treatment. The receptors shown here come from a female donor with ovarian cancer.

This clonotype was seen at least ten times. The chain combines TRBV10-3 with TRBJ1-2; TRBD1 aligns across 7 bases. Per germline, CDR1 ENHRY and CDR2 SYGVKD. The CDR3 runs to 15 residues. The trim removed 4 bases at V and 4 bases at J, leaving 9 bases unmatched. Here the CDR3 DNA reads TGTGCCATCAGTGGTTCAGGGGGGATCACCTATGGCTACACCTTC. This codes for CAISGSGGITYGYTF.

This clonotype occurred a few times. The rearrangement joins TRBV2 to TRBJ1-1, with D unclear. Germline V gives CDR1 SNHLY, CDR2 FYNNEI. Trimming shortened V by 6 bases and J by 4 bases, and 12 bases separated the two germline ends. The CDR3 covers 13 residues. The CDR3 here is CASRREESTEAFF. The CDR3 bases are TGTGCCAGCAGGCGGGAGGAGAGCACTGAAGCTTTCTTT.

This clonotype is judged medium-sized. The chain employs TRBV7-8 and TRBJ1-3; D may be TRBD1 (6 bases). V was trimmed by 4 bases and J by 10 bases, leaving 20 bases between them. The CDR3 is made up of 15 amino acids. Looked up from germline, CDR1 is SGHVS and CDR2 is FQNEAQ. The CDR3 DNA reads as TGTGCCAGCAGCTCCCCCCGGGGGGCTGAGGGAACCATATATTTT. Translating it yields CASSSPRGAEGTIYF.

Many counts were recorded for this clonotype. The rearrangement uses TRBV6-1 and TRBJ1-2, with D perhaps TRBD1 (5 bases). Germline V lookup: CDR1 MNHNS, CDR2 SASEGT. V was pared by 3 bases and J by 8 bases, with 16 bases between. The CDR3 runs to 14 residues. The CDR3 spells CASSDPRGTEGYTF. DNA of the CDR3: TGTGCCAGCAGTGATCCTCGGGGGACGGAGGGCTACACCTTC.

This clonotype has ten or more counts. CDR3 amino acids: CASSSGLAGAFVHEQYF. CDR3 bases: TGCGCCAGCAGCTCCGGACTAGCGGGAGCATTTGTCCACGAGCAGTACTTC. This chain uses TRBV5-1 with TRBJ2-7; 13 bases align to TRBD2. There are 17 residues in the CDR3. The V segment lost 3 bases and the J segment 5 bases; nucleotides outside the gene matches: 11. From germline, CDR1 is SGHRS and CDR2 YFSETQ.

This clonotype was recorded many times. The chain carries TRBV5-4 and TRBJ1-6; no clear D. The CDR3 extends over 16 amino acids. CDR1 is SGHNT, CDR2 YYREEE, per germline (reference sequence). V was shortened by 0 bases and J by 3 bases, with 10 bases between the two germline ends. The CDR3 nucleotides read TGTGCCAGCAGCTTGGAGGGTGGAGGCTATAATTCACCCCTCCACTTT. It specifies CASSLEGGGYNSPLHF.

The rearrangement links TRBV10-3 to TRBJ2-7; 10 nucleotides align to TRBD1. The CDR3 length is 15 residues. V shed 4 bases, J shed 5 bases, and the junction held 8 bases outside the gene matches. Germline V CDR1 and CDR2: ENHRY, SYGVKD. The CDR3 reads CAISASGQGVDEQYF. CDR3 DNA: TGTGCCATCAGTGCCTCCGGACAGGGGGTGGACGAGCAGTACTTC.

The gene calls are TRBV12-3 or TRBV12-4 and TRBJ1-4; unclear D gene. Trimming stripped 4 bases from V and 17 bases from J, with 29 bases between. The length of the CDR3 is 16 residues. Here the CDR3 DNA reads TGTGCCAGCAGTTCACTCCTGGGTGGCGAAAAACTGGTTTTTTTTTTT. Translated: CASSSLLGGEKLVFFF.

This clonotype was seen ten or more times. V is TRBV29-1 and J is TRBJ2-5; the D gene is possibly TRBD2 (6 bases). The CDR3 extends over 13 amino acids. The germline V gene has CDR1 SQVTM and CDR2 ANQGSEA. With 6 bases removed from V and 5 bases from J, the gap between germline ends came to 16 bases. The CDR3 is CSVAGPPLETQYF. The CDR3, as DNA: TGCAGCGTGGCGGGACCCCCCCTGGAGACCCAGTACTTC.

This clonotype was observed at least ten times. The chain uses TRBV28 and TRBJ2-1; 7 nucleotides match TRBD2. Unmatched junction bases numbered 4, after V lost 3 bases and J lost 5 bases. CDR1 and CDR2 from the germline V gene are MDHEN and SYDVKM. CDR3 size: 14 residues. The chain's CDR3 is CASSFAGEDNEQFF. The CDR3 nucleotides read TGTGCCAGCAGTTTTGCGGGAGAGGACAATGAGCAGTTCTTC.

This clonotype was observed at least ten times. CDR3 in DNA: TGTGCCAGCAGTCCTATCCTCCGGGGGAACTATGGCTACACCTTC. Its protein is CASSPILRGNYGYTF. V and J are TRBV28 and TRBJ1-2, with a weak D call TRBD1 (5 bases). Trimming removed 5 bases from V and 2 bases from J, with 15 bases in between. From germline, CDR1 is MDHEN and CDR2 SYDVKM. The CDR3 loop spans 15 amino acids.

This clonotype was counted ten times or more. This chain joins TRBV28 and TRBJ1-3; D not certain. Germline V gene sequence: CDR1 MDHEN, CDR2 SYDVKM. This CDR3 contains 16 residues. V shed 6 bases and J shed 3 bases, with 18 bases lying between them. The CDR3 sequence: CASSSPGGAGGNTIYF. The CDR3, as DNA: TGTGCCAGCAGCTCCCCGGGAGGCGCAGGTGGAAACACCATATATTTT.

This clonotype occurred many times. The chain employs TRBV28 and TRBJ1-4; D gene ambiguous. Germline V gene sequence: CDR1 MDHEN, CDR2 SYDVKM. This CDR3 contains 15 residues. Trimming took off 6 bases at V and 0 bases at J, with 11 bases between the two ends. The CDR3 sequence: CASSSDRSTNEKLFF. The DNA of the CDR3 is TGTGCCAGCAGCTCCGACCGGTCAACTAATGAAAAACTGTTTTTT.

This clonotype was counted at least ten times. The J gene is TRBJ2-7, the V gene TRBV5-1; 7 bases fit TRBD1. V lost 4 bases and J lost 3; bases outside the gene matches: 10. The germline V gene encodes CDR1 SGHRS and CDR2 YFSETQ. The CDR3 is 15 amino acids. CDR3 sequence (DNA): TGCGCCAGCAGCGGAACCCCGGGACAGCGCTACGAGCAGTACTTC. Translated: CASSGTPGQRYEQYF.

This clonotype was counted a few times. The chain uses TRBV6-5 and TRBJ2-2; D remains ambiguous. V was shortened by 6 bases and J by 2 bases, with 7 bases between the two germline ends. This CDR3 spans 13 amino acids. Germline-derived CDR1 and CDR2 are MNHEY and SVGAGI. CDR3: CASRQTNTGELFF. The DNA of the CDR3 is TGTGCCAGCAGACAAACTAACACCGGGGAGCTGTTTTTT.

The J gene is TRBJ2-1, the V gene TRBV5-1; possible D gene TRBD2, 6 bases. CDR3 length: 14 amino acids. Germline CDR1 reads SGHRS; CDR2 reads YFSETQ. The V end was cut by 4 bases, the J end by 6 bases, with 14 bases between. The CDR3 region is CASSPVPSANEQFF. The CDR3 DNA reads TGCGCCAGCAGCCCGGTCCCTAGCGCCAATGAGCAGTTCTTC.

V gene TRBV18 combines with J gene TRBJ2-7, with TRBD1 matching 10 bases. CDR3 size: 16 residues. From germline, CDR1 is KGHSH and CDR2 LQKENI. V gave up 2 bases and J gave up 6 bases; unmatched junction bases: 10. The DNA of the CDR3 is TGTGCCAGCTCACCAATCCCGGGGACAGGGGTCTCCGAGCAGTACTTC. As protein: CASSPIPGTGVSEQYF.

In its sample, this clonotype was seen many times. The DNA for the CDR3 is TGCGCCAGCAGCCAAGAAAGGGAGCGGGGGAGCACAGATACGCAGTATTTT. Encoded protein: CASSQERERGSTDTQYF. This chain connects TRBV4-1 to TRBJ2-3; TRBD2 matches 8 bases. Germline V gives CDR1 MGHRA, CDR2 YSYEKL. The V gene end was trimmed by 0 bases and the J gene end by 0 bases; junction bases not matched to a gene: 5. The CDR3 sequence is 17 residues long.

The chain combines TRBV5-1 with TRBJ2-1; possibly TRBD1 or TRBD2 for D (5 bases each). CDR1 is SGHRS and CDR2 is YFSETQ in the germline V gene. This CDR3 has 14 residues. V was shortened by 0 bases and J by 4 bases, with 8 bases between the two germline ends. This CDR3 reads CASSLGGEYNEQFF. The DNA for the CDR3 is TGCGCCAGCAGCTTGGGAGGGGAGTACAATGAGCAGTTCTTC.

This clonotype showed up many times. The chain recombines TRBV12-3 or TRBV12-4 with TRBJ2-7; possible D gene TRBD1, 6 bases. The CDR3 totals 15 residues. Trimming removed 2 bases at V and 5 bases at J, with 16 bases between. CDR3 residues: CASSLLRTRGHEQYF. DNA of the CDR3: TGTGCCAGCAGTTTACTACGGACCAGGGGTCACGAGCAGTACTTC.

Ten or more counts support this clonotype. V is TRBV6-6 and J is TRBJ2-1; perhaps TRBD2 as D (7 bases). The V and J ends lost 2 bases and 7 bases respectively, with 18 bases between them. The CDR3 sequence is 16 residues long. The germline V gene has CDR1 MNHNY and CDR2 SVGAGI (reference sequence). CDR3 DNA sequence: TGTGCCAGCAGTTACCCCCGCGGGGGCGTAGGGAATGAGCAGTTCTTC. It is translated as CASSYPRGGVGNEQFF.

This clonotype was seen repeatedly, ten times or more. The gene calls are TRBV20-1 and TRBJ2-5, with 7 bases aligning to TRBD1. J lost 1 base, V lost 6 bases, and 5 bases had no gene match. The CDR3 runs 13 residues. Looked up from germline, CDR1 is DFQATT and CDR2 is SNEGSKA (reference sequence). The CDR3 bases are TGCAGTGCCCTCAGGGGGACCCAAGAGACCCAGTACTTC. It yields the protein CSALRGTQETQYF.

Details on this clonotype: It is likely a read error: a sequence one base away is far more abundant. In DNA form, the CDR3 reads TGTGCCATCAGTGAGTCGGCGCTGGCTGAGCAGTTCTTC. This translates into CAISESALAEQFF. The rearrangement uses TRBV6-1 and TRBJ2-1; D remains ambiguous. The CDR3 contains 13 residues. In germline, CDR1 is MNHNS, CDR2 SASEGT.

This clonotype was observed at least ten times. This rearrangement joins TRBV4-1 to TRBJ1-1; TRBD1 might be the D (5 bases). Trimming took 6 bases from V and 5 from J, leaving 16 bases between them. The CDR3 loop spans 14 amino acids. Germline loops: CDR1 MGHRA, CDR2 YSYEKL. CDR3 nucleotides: TGCGCCAGCAGACGGGGACCAGGGAGTACTGAAGCTTTCTTT. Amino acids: CASRRGPGSTEAFF.

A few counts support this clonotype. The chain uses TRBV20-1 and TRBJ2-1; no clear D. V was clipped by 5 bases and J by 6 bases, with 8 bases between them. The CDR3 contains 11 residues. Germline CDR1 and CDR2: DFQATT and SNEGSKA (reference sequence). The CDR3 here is CSAHIGNEQFF. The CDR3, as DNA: TGCAGTGCTCATATAGGCAATGAGCAGTTCTTC.

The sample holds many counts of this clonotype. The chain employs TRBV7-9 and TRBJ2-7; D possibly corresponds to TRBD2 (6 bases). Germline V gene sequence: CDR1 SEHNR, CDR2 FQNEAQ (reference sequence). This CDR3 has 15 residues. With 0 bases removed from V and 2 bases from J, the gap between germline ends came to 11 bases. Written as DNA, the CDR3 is TGTGCCAGCAGCTTAGCGCCAGCGGGTACCTACGAGCAGTACTTC. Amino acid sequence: CASSLAPAGTYEQYF.

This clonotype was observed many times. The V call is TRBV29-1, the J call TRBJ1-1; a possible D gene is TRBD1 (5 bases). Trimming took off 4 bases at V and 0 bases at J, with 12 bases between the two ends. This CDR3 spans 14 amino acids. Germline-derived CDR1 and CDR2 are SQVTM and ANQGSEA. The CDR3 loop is CSVGGGRVNTEAFF. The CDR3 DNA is TGCAGCGTTGGTGGGGGACGGGTGAACACTGAAGCTTTCTTT.

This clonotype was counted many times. The CDR3 bases are TGTGCCAGCAGTTTCCGCCCAGGGGGGACTGAAGCTTTCTTT. Translating it yields CASSFRPGGTEAFF. The chain links TRBV6-8 to TRBJ1-1; 7 positions agree with TRBD1. The CDR3 is 14 residues long. Germline V gene sequence: CDR1 MNHGY, CDR2 SAAAGT. J lost 5 bases, V lost 4 bases, and 7 bases had no gene match.